This T cell receptor (beta chain) was captured in a study of CD8 T cells in Susac syndrome. The junction had 2 bases not matched to a gene; V was cut back by 0 bases and J by 4 bases. The CDR3 extends over 14 amino acids. The germline CDR1 and CDR2 sequences are MGHDK and SYGVNS. Random hexamers were used to reverse transcribe roughly 0.5 to 1 ug of RNA. TCRdb passed the immunoSEQ multiplex PCR reads through MiXCR, listing each CDR3 protein once. The sample has approximately 230,000 distinct CDR3 sequences, about 93% seen once. The CD8+ and CD4+ T cells were isolated magnetically using a negative isolation approach, whereas the TEMRA cells were enriched by FACS.

The sequence was collected from a human donor with multiple sclerosis. The sequenced material came from CD4+ T cells from PBMCs. This chain connects TRBV25-1 to TRBJ2-7; TRBD1 matches 8 bases. CDR3 loop: CASSEYGQGYEQYF. The CDR3 DNA reads TGTGCCAGCAGTGAATACGGACAGGGATACGAGCAGTACTTC.